These T cell receptor beta chains were read from a single sample in a study of T-cell reconstitution after alpha-beta-depleted transplantation in children. In TCRdb, the PCR reads were re-called with MiXCR into one record per CDR3 protein. The table lists under 250,000 distinct CDR3 sequences, roughly 18% of them singletons. Source: PBMCs, mostly from graft donor cells, taken 360 days after TCRalphabeta/CD19-depleted stem cell transplant. All receptors derive from a male patient under 10 years old who had a stem cell transplant for acute lymphoblastic leukemia, so the T cells may come from the graft donor. Both conserved end residues are trimmed from each CDR3.

v_call: TRBV2
j_call: TRBJ2-6
cdr3_aa: ASIRDRGTGANVLT

v_call: TRBV28
j_call: TRBJ2-7
cdr3_aa: ASSFRLGYEQY

v_call: TRBV11-2
j_call: TRBJ2-1
cdr3_aa: ASSFGYGGAYNEQF

v_call: TRBV7-9
j_call: TRBJ1-2
cdr3_aa: ASSGAVVEGHGYT

v_call: TRBV5-5
j_call: TRBJ2-1
cdr3_aa: ASSRQGIGDHNEQF

v_call: TRBV5-1
j_call: TRBJ2-7
cdr3_aa: ASSLHSFFQQVYEQY

v_call: TRBV12-3/TRBV12-4
j_call: TRBJ2-3
cdr3_aa: ASSRQGSTDTQY

v_call: TRBV5-1
j_call: TRBJ2-1
cdr3_aa: ASSPSGESYNEQF

v_call: TRBV20-1
j_call: TRBJ1-1
cdr3_aa: SARRDVNTEAF

v_call: TRBV6-1
j_call: TRBJ1-6
cdr3_aa: ASSGTGDYSPLH

v_call: TRBV3-1
j_call: TRBJ1-1
cdr3_aa: ASSQSRLYTEAF

v_call: TRBV5-5
j_call: TRBJ1-1
cdr3_aa: ASSSGMNTEAF

v_call: TRBV5-1
j_call: TRBJ1-1
cdr3_aa: ASRAGTYNTEAF

v_call: TRBV29-1
j_call: TRBJ1-1
cdr3_aa: SVTDAGNTEAF

v_call: TRBV20-1
j_call: TRBJ2-3
cdr3_aa: SASRREEFTDTQY

v_call: TRBV6-1
j_call: TRBJ1-4
cdr3_aa: ASSDRGDNEKLF

v_call: TRBV6-1
j_call: TRBJ2-7
cdr3_aa: ASSIDRDRSIEQY

v_call: TRBV28
j_call: TRBJ2-1
cdr3_aa: ASSLPGTGVYNEQF

v_call: TRBV10-3
j_call: TRBJ2-3
cdr3_aa: AICLAGDVGTDTQY

v_call: TRBV12-3/TRBV12-4
j_call: TRBJ2-7
cdr3_aa: ASSQTGQGSPYEQY